This is a list of T cell receptor beta chains from one sample in a study of blood T cell repertoires in COVID-19. Produced via immunoSEQ multiplex PCR; TCRdb's table is partial and in-frame only. This table holds roughly 81,000 clones, approximately 85% found once. Sequencing input: peripheral blood. The receptor set was obtained from a woman aged 80 or over with COVID-19, enrolled during active disease. Each CDR3 is given with its conserved first and last residue. The D gene is left open where the match is weak. Expanded clones get a size class; other rows say once, few or many, or leave the size out.

d_call clone_size j_call v_call cdr3_nt cdr3_aa
TRBD2 NA TRBJ2-7 TRBV6-1 TGTGCCAGCAGTGCCTACAGCGGGGGAAGCGCCTACGAGCAGTACTTC CASSAYSGGSAYEQYF
TRBD1 NA TRBJ1-5 TRBV18 TGTGCCAGCTCTCAGACAGGGGGCGGTAATCAGCCCCAGCATTTT CASSQTGGGNQPQHF
TRBD1 NA TRBJ1-1 TRBV24-1 TGTGCCACCAGTAGACAGGGCCCGAACACTGAAGCTTTCTTT CATSRQGPNTEAFF
TRBD1 NA TRBJ2-1 TRBV5-1 TGCGCCAGCAGCTCACTCTTCTTGACAGGGTATGGCAATGAGCAGTTCTTC CASSSLFLTGYGNEQFF
TRBD1 once TRBJ2-7 TRBV7-2 TGTGCCAGCAGCCCGCGGACAGGACTGTACGAGCAGTACTTC CASSPRTGLYEQYF
TRBD1 NA TRBJ1-2 TRBV15 TGTGCCACCAGCGCCCCGGGACAGGGGAATTATGGCTACACCTTC CATSAPGQGNYGYTF
NA NA TRBJ2-7 TRBV27 TGTGCCAGCAGTTTATATGGGAGAAACTACGAGCAGTACTTC CASSLYGRNYEQYF
TRBD1 NA TRBJ2-2 TRBV7-2 TGTGCCAGCAGATCCGGGACAGGGAGAGGGACCGGGGAGCTGTTTTTT CASRSGTGRGTGELFF
NA few TRBJ1-3 TRBV4-2 TGTGCCAGCAGCCAAGATTCCCCTGTGAGCTCTGGAAACACCATATATTTT CASSQDSPVSSGNTIYF
TRBD1 NA TRBJ1-2 TRBV6-5 TGTGCCAGCAGAAACAGGGGGACTAACTATGGCTACACCTTC CASRNRGTNYGYTF
TRBD1 NA TRBJ1-2 TRBV4-1 TGCGCCAGCAGCCAGGCCCTGGGGACAGGGACCTTCTACACCTTC CASSQALGTGTFYTF
NA NA TRBJ2-7 TRBV12-3/TRBV12-4 TGTGCCAGCAGTTTCTACTCCTACGAGCAGTACTTC CASSFYSYEQYF
NA once TRBJ1-2 TRBV5-4 TGTGCCAGCAGCTTGGACGGTAACTATGGCTACACCTTC CASSLDGNYGYTF
TRBD1 NA TRBJ2-7 TRBV19 TGTGCCAGCCGCACCGGGACAGGGGGGTCCGAGCAGTACTTC CASRTGTGGSEQYF
NA NA TRBJ1-6 TRBV2 TGTGCCAGCACCTTACAGGGAAGCCGATTCCACTTT CASTLQGSRFHF
NA once TRBJ2-5 TRBV19 TGTGCCAGTAGTCGGACGGCCTTCAGGGAGGCCCAGTACTTC CASSRTAFREAQYF
TRBD1 NA TRBJ2-7 TRBV7-9 TGTGCCAGCAGCATGACCGGGACAGGGTCCTACGAGCAGTACTTC CASSMTGTGSYEQYF
TRBD1 NA TRBJ1-3 TRBV18 TGTGCCAGCTCACCACCGGACAGGGGGCGTAACACCATATATTTT CASSPPDRGRNTIYF
TRBD2 NA TRBJ2-1 TRBV3-1/TRBV3-2 TGTGCCAGCAGCCAAGTTCCGGGACTAGTTATCAATGAGCAGTTCTTC CASSQVPGLVINEQFF
NA NA TRBJ2-5 TRBV6-5 TGTGCCAGCAGTTTCCCGGGGGATGAAGGGACCCAGTACTTC CASSFPGDEGTQYF
NA NA TRBJ2-5 TRBV18 TGTGCCAGCTCACCATCAGGGATTGAAGAGACCCAGTACTTC CASSPSGIEETQYF
NA NA TRBJ1-1 TRBV6-5 TGTGCCAGCAGTTACCTTACTCTGGGGGGAAACACTGAAGCTTTCTTT CASSYLTLGGNTEAFF
NA NA TRBJ2-3 TRBV20-1 TGCAGTGCTAGCGGAGATACGCAGTATTTT CSASGDTQYF
NA NA TRBJ1-3 TRBV10-3 TGTGCCATCAGAGACACCACCTCTGGAAACACCATATATTTT CAIRDTTSGNTIYF
NA NA TRBJ2-7 TRBV27 TGTGCCAGCAGAAGGACAGCGTTAAGGGACGAGCAGTACTTC CASRRTALRDEQYF
NA NA TRBJ1-5 TRBV19 TGTGCCAGTAGTCCAACCCGACTGACGGCAAATCAGCCCCAGCATTTT CASSPTRLTANQPQHF
NA once TRBJ1-2 TRBV18 TGTGCCAGCTCACCTCTATACGCGGCAGGGGTCCTGGACTATGGCTACACCTTC CASSPLYAAGVLDYGYTF
NA few TRBJ1-3 TRBV6-5 TGTGCCAGCAGAACAGTAACCATCGGATGGACCATATATTTT CASRTVTIGWTIYF
NA NA TRBJ1-6 TRBV19 TGTGCCAGTAATCGCGGGCGGAGCTCCTATAATTCACCCCTCCACTTT CASNRGRSSYNSPLHF
TRBD1 NA TRBJ1-2 TRBV24-1 TGTGCCACCAGTGTGTCAGGGGGCTATGGCTACACCTTC CATSVSGGYGYTF
TRBD2 NA TRBJ2-1 TRBV15 TGTGCAACCGGGACTAGCTTCTACAATGAGCAGTTCTTC CATGTSFYNEQFF
NA NA TRBJ2-7 TRBV28 TGTGCCAGCAGTTTATTCCCCTACTACGAGCAGTACTTC CASSLFPYYEQYF
NA NA TRBJ2-3 TRBV7-3 TGTGCCAGCAGCTTATTTACAACAGATACGCAGTATTTT CASSLFTTDTQYF
TRBD2 few TRBJ2-7 TRBV2 TGTGCCACCCTGCGCGGGGGGGCTGCCTACGAGCAGTACTTC CATLRGGAAYEQYF
TRBD1 NA TRBJ2-7 TRBV5-4 TGTGCCAGCAGCCGTGGGACAGGGGCATCGGGGGAGCAGTACTTC CASSRGTGASGEQYF
NA few TRBJ2-1 TRBV5-1 TGCGCCACCTCAGTGGGGACACATAATGAGCAGTTCTTC CATSVGTHNEQFF
NA NA TRBJ1-1 TRBV5-8 TGTGCCAGCAGCTTCCCCGGCAGGGAAGCTTTCTTT CASSFPGREAFF
TRBD1 once TRBJ1-1 TRBV2 TGTGCCAGCAGTCCGGGACAGGGGATGAACACTGAAGCTTTCTTT CASSPGQGMNTEAFF
TRBD1 NA TRBJ1-5 TRBV6-4 TGTGCCAGCGTGAGGGACAGGGTTGGCAATCAGCCCCAGCATTTT CASVRDRVGNQPQHF
TRBD1 NA TRBJ2-3 TRBV11-1 TGTGCCAGCAGCCGCGGGACAGGGCGCACAGATACGCAGTATTTT CASSRGTGRTDTQYF
TRBD2 once TRBJ2-7 TRBV28 TGTGCCAGCAGTTTATTGACTAGCGGGCAATACGAGCAGTACTTC CASSLLTSGQYEQYF
TRBD2 NA TRBJ2-7 TRBV28 TGTGCCAGCATAGTCGGGAGGAGCTCCTACGAGCAGTACTTC CASIVGRSSYEQYF
NA NA TRBJ2-5 TRBV2 TGTGCCAGCAGACTCGTGGAGACCCAGTACTTC CASRLVETQYF
NA NA TRBJ2-6 TRBV27 TGTGCCAGCAGTCCTCGGAAGGGGGTATTAATGGGTTCTGGGGCCAACGTCCTGACTTTC CASSPRKGVLMGSGANVLTF
TRBD2 NA TRBJ2-1 TRBV19 TGTGCCAGTAGTATTGGGGGGGGGCAGTTCTTC CASSIGGGQFF
NA few TRBJ2-7 TRBV6-5 TGTGCCAGCATATTAGCTTTTTACGAGCAGTACTTC CASILAFYEQYF
TRBD2 once TRBJ2-3 TRBV6-1 TGTGCCAGCAGTGACCCAACTAGCGGTTCCACAGATACGCAGTATTTT CASSDPTSGSTDTQYF
TRBD1 few TRBJ2-7 TRBV18 TGTGCCAGCTCACCAGCGACAGGGACGCAGGCTGGGTACTTC CASSPATGTQAGYF
TRBD1 NA TRBJ2-2 TRBV19 TGTGCCAGTAGTCACAGGGGAAAGACCGGGGAGCTGTTTTTT CASSHRGKTGELFF
TRBD1 NA TRBJ2-5 TRBV18 TGTGCCAGCTCACCACCCTGGACAGGGGCCTCATCCCAAGAGACCCAGTACTTC CASSPPWTGASSQETQYF
NA NA TRBJ1-5 TRBV20-1 TGCAGTGCTAGTGGAAGCGATCAGCCCCAGCATTTT CSASGSDQPQHF
TRBD2 NA TRBJ2-1 TRBV7-9 TGTGCCAGCAGCTTAACGGGGGGGCATAATGAGCAGTTCTTC CASSLTGGHNEQFF
NA NA TRBJ1-2 TRBV20-1 TGCAGTGCTAGTAGGGGGGGTCTGGGGTACTATGGCTACACCTTC CSASRGGLGYYGYTF
TRBD1 NA TRBJ1-4 TRBV11-1 TGTGCCAGCAGCTCTCGACAGGGCGAAAAACTGTTTTTT CASSSRQGEKLFF
NA NA TRBJ2-7 TRBV21-1 TGTGCCAGCAGCACAGATTACGAGCAGTACTTC CASSTDYEQYF
NA NA TRBJ1-2 TRBV12-3/TRBV12-4 TGTGCCAGCAGTACCGGGACAAATGGCTACACCTTC CASSTGTNGYTF
TRBD1 NA TRBJ2-5 TRBV5-4 TGTGCCAGCAGCTTGGGACAGGGGGGAGGAGAGACCCAGTACTTC CASSLGQGGGETQYF